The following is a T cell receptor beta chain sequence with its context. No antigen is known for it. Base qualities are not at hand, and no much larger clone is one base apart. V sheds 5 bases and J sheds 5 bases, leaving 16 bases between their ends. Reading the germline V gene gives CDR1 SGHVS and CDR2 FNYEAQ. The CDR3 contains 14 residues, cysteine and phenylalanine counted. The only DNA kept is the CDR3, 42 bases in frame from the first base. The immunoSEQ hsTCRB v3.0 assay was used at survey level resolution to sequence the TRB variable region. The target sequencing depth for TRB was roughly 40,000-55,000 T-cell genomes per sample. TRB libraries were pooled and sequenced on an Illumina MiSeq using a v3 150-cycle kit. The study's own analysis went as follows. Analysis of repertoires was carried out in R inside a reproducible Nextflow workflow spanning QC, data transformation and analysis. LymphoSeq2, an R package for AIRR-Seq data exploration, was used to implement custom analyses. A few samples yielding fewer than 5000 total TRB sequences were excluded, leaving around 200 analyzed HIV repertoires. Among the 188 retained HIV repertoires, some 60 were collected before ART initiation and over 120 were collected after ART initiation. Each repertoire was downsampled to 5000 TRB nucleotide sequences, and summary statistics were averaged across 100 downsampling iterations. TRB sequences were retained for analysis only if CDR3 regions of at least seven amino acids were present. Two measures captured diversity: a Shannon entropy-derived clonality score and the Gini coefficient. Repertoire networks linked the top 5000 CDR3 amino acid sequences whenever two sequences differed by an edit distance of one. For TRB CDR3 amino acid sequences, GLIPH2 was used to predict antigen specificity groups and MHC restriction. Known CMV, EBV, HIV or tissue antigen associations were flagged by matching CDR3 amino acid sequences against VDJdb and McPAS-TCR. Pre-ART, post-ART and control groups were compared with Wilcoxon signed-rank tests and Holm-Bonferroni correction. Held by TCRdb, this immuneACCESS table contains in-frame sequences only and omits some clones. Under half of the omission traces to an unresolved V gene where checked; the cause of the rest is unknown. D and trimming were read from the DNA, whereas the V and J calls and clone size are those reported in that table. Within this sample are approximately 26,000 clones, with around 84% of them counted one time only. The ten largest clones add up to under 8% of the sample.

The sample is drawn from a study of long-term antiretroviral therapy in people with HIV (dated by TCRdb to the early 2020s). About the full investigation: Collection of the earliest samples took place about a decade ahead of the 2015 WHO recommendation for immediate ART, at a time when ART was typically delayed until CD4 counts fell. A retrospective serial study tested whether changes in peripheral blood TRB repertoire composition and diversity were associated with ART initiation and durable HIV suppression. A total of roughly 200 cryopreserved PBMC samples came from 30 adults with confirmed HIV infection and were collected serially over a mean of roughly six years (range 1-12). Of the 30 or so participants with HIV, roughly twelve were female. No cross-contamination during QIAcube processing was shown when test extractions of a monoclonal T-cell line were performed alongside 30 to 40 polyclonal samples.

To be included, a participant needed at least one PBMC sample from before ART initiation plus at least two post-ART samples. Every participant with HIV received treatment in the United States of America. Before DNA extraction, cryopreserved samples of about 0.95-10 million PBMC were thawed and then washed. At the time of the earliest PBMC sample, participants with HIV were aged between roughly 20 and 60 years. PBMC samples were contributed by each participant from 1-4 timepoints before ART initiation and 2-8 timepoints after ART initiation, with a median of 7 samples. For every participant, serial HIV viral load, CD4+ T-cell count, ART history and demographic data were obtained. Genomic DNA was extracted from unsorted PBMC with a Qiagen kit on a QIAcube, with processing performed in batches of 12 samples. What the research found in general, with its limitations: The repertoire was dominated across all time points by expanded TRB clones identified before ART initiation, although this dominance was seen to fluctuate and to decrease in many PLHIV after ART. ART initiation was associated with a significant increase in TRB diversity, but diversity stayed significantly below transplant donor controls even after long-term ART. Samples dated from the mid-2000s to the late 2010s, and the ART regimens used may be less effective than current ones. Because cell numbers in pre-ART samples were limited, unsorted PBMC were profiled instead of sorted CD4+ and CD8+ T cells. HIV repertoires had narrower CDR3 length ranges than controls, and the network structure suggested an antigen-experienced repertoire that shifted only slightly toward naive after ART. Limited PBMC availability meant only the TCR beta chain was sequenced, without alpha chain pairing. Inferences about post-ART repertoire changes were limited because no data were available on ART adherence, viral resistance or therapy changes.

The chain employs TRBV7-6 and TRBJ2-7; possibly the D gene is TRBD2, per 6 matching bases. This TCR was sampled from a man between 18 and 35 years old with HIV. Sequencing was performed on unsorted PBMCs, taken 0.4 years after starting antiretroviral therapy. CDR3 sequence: CASSPRPTGDEQYF. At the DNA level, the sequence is TGTGCCAGCAGCCCACGGCCGACGGGGGACGAGCAGTACTTC.